This record concerns one TCR beta chain sequence. Its antigen is unidentified. The source of the sample is a study of cytomegalovirus exposure and HLA in healthy donors. Study in general: One earlier analysis, a look at some 180 million T cells, found about 100 million unique TCR beta sequences.

Overall study findings and caveats: The study dropped some indistinguishable V segments, TRBV6-2 and TRBV6-3 among them. A later analysis by the authors found several of the most significant clusters apparently linked to common viral pathogens. CMV serostatus was the sole immune exposure information available.

With 6 bases clipped from V and 7 bases from J, the junction kept 6 bases outside the gene matches. The CDR3 covers 15 residues. CDR1 is MNHEY and CDR2 is SMNVEV in the germline V gene (reference sequence). Vbeta (60) and Jbeta (13) primers were used in the PCR. Sequencing was performed with immunoSEQ multiplex PCR; in TCRdb, only in-frame clones are kept and a portion is missing. In the table there are roughly 150,000 clones, approximately 83% of which are singletons. Sequencing was performed on PBMCs. The gene calls are TRBV27 and TRBJ2-1, with 13 positions matching TRBD2. The clonotype originates from a man in his forties in good health and CMV-seronegative. This CDR3 reads CASSLTSGGRNEQFF. In DNA, the CDR3 is TGTGCCAGCAGCTTGACTAGCGGGGGGCGAAATGAGCAGTTCTTC.